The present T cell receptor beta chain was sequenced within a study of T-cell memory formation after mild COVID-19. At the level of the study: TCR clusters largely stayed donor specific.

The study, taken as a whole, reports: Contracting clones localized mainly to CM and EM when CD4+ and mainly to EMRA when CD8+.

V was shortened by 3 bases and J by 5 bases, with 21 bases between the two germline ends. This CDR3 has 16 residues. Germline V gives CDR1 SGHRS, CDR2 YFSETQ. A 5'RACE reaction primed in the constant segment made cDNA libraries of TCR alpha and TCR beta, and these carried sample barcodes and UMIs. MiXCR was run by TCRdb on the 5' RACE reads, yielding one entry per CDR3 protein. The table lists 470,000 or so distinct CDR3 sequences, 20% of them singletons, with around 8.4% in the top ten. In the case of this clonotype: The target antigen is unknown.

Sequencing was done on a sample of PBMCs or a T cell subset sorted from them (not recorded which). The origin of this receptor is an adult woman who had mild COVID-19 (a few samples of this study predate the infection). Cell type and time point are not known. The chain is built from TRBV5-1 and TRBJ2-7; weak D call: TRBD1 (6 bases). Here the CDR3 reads CASSWGPVGPGNEQYF. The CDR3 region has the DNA TGCGCCAGCAGCTGGGGGCCAGTGGGTCCCGGGAACGAGCAGTACTTC.